The entry below gives a single TCR beta chain sequence along with its context. CDR3 length equals 16 residues. Germline lookup yields CDR1 SNHLY and CDR2 FYNNEI. V shed 6 bases and J 0 bases; nucleotides not matched to a gene: 5. TCRdb's table, derived via immunoSEQ multiplex PCR, lists solely in-frame clones and lacks some. The sample carries around 70,000 clones, around 88% recorded once. The sample comes from a study of OX40 agonist ivuxolimab in advanced cancers. Sequences were derived from CD4+ or CD8+ T cells sorted from blood, sampled in a trial of the OX40 agonist ivuxolimab. The sequence derives from an adult with an advanced solid tumor such as melanoma, head and neck, liver or kidney cancer. The J gene is TRBJ2-4, the V gene TRBV2, with 10 bases fitting TRBD1. In DNA, the CDR3 is TGTGCCAGCAGGAGGGGACAGGGGTTAGCCAAAAACATTCAGTACTTC. The encoded protein is CASRRGQGLAKNIQYF.